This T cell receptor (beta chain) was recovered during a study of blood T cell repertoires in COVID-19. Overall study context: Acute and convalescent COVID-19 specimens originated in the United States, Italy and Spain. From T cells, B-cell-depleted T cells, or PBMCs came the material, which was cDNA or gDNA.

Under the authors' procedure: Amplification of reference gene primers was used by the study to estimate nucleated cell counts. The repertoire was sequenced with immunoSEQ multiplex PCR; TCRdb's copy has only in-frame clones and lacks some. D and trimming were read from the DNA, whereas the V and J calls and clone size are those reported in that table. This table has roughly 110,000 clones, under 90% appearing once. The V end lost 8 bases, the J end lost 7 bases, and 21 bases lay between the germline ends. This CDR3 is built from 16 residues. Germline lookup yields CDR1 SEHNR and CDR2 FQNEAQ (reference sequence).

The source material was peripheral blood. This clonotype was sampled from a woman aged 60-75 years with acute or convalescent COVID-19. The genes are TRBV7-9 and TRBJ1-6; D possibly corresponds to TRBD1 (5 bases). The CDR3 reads CASRAPSTGLNSPLHF. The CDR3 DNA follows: TGTGCCAGCCGCGCGCCCTCTACAGGTTTAAATTCACCCCTCCACTTT.